This T cell receptor (beta chain) came from a study of blood T cell repertoires in COVID-19. Background on the study: Donors in the United States, Italy and Spain gave samples during acute or convalescent COVID-19.

Original processing notes: Reference gene primer amplification gave estimated nucleated cell counts. Sequenced by immunoSEQ multiplex PCR; TCRdb stores in-frame clones only, minus some. For V, J and clone size, that table is used; D and trimming come from the DNA. The sample holds roughly 200,000 clones; approximately 80% are singletons and the top ten take 4.5% to 6.5%. Germline CDR1 MGHRA, CDR2 YSYEKL. Trimming at V came to 4 bases and at J to 7 bases, leaving 15 bases not matched to a gene. The length of the CDR3 is 17 residues. The study drew participants aged about 18 to 89 years from some 24 US areas. Assignment of participants to cohorts was predicated upon participant-reported clinical history.

This clonotype was obtained from a woman aged 55-75 years with acute COVID-19. V usage is TRBV4-1 and J usage is TRBJ2-1; 8 positions match TRBD1. Source material: PBMCs or T cells enriched from blood (not recorded which). The CDR3 sequence is CASSPGLARGLGNEQFF. DNA for the CDR3: TGCGCCAGCAGCCCAGGCCTAGCCAGGGGGCTTGGGAATGAGCAGTTCTTC.